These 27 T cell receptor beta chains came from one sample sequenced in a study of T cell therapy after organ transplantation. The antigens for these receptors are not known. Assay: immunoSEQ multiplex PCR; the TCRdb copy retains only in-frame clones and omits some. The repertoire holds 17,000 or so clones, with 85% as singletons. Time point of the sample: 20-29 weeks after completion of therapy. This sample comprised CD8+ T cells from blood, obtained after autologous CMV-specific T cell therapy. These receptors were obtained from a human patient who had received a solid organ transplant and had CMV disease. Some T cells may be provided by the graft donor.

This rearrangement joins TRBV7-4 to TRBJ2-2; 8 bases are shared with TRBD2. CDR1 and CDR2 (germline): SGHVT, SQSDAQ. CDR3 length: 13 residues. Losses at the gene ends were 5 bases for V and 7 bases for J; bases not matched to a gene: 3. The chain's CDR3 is CASSRLAYGELFF. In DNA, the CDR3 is TGTGCCAGCAGCCGACTAGCGTACGGGGAGCTGTTTTTT. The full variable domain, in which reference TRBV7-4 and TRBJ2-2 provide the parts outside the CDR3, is GAGVSQSPRYKVAKRGRDVALRCDSISGHVTLYWYRQTLGQGSEVLTYSQSDAQRDKSGRPSGRFSAERPERSVSTLKIQRTEQGDSAVYLCASSRLAYGELFFGEGSRLTVL.

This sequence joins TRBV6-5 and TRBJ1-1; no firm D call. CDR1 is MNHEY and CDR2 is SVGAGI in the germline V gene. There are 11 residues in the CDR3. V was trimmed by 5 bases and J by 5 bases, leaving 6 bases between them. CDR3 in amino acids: CASSTFTEAFF. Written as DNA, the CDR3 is TGTGCCAGCAGTACGTTTACTGAAGCTTTCTTT.

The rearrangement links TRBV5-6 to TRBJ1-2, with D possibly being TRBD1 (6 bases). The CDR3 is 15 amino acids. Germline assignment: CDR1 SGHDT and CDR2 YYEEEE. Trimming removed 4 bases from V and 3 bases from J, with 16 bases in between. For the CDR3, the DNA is TGTGCCAGCAGCCCGGACAGTGAAGGGGACTATGGCTACACCTTC. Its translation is CASSPDSEGDYGYTF.

The chain's CDR3 is CASSLMDGFFRGYTF. The CDR3 DNA reads TGTGCCAGCAGCTTAATGGACGGGTTTTTTCGGGGCTACACCTTC. The chain uses TRBV7-2 and TRBJ1-2, with no clear D. V was shortened by 2 bases and J by 8 bases, with 18 bases between the two germline ends. In germline, CDR1 is SGHTA, CDR2 FQGNSA. The CDR3 contains 15 residues.

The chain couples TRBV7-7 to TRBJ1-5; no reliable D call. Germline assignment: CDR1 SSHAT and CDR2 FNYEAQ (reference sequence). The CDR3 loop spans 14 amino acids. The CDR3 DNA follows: TGTGCTAGCGGCTGGTCGGACAGCAATCAGCCCCAGCATTTT. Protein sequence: CASGWSDSNQPQHF.

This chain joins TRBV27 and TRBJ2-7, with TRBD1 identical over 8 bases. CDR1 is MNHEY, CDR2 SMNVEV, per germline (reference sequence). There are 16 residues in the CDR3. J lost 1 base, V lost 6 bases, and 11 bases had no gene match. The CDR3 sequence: CASSLTTGEVSYEQYF. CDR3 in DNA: TGTGCCAGCAGCCTGACGACAGGGGAAGTTTCCTACGAGCAGTACTTC.

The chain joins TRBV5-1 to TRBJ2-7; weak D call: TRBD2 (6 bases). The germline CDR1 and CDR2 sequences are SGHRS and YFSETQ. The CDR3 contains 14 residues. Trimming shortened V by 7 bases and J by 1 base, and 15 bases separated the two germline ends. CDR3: CASFPGTASYEQYF. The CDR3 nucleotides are TGCGCCAGCTTCCCCGGGACTGCATCCTACGAGCAGTACTTC.

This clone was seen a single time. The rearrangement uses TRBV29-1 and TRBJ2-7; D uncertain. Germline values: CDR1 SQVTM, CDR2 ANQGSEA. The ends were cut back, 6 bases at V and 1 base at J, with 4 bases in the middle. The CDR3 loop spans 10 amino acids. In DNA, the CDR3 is TGCAGCGTGCTGTCCTACGAGCAGTACTTC. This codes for CSVLSYEQYF.

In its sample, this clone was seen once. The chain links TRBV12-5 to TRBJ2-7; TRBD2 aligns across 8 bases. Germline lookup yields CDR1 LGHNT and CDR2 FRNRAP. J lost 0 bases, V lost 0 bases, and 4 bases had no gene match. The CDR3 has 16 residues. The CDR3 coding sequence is TGTGCTAGTGGTTTGGTAGAAGGGACTAGCTCCTACGAGCAGTACTTC. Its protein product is CASGLVEGTSSYEQYF. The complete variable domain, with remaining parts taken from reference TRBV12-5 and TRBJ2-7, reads DARVTQTPRHKVTEMGQEVTMRCQPILGHNTVFWYRQTMMQGLELLAYFRNRAPLDDSGMPKDRFSAEMPDATLATLKIQPSEPRDSAVYFCASGLVEGTSSYEQYFGPGTRLTVT.

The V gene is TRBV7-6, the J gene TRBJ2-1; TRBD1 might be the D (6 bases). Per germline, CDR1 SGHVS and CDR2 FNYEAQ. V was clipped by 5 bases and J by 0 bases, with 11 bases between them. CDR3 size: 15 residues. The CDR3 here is CASSAGQRSYNEQFF. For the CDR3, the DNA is TGTGCCAGCAGCGCCGGACAGCGCTCCTACAATGAGCAGTTCTTC.

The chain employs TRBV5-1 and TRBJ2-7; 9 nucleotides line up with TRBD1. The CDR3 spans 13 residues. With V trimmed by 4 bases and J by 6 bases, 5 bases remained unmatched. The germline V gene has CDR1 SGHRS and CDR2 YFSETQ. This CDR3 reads CASSPGQGGEQYF. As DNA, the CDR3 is TGCGCCAGCAGCCCGGGACAGGGTGGCGAGCAGTACTTC.

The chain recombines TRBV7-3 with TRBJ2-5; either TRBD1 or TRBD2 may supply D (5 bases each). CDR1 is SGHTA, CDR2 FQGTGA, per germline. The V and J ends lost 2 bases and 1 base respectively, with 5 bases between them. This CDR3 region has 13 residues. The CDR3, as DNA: TGTGCCAGCAGCTTAGGGGGCCAAGAGACCCAGTACTTC. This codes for CASSLGGQETQYF.

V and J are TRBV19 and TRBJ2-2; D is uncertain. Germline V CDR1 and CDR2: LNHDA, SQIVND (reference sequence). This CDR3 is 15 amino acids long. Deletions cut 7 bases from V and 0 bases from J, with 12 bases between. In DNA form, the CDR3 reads TGTGCCAGTACGTACGGGCCAGCGAACACCGGGGAGCTGTTTTTT. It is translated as CASTYGPANTGELFF.

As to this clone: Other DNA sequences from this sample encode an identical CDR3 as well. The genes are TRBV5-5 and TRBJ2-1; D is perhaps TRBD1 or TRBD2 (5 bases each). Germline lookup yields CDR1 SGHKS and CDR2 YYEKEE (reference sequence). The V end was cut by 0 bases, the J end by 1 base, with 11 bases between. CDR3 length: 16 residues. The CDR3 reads CASSLAGWGSYNEQFF. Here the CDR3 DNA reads TGTGCCAGCAGCTTGGCCGGGTGGGGGTCCTACAATGAGCAGTTCTTC.

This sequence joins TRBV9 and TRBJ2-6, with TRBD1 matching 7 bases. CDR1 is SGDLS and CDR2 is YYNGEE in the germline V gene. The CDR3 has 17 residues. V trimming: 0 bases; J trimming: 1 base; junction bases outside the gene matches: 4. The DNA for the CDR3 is TGTGCCAGCAGCGTAGGTATACAGGGGTCTGGGGCCAACGTCCTGACTTTC. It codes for CASSVGIQGSGANVLTF.

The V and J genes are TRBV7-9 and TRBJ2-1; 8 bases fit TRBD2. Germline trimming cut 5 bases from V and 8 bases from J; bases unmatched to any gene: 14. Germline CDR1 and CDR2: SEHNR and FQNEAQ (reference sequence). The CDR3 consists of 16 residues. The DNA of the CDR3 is TGTGCCAGCAGCCAGAAATGGGCGGGACTAGTATATGAGCAGTTCTTC. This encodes CASSQKWAGLVYEQFF.

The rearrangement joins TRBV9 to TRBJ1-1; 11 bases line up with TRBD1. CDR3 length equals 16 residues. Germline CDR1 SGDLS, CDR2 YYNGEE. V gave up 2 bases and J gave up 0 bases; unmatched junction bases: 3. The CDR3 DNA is TGTGCCAGCAGCGTCGGACAGGGGGCCATGAACACTGAAGCTTTCTTT. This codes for CASSVGQGAMNTEAFF.

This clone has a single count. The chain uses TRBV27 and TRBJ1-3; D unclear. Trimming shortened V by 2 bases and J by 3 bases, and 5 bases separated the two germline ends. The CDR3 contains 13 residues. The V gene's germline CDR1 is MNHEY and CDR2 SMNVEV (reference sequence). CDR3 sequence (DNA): TGTGCCAGCAGTTTAGGGGTTGGAAACACCATATATTTT. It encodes CASSLGVGNTIYF.

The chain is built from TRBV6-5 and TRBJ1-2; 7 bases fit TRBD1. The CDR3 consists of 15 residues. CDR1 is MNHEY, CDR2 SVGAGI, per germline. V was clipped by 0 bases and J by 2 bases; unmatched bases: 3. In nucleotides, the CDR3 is TGTGCCAGCAGTTACTCTCCAGGGGGAAACTATGGCTACACCTTC. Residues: CASSYSPGGNYGYTF.

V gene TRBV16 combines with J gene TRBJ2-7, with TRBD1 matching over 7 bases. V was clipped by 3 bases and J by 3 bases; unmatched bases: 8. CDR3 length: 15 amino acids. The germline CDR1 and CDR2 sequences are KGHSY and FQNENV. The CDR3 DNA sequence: TGTGCCAGCAGCCAGCTGACAGGGAACGACTACGAGCAGTACTTC. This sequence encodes CASSQLTGNDYEQYF.

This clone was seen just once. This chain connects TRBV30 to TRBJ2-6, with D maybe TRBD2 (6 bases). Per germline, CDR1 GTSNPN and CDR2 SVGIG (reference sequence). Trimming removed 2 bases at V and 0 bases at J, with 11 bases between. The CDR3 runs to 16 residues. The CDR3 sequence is CAWSNGGVSGANVLTF. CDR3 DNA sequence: TGTGCCTGGAGTAACGGGGGAGTCTCTGGGGCCAACGTCCTGACTTTC.

The CDR3 DNA is TGTGCCAGCAGTTTGAGTCCTTATCAGCCCCAGCATTTT. This encodes CASSLSPYQPQHF. This chain uses TRBV6-6 with TRBJ1-5; no clear D gene. This CDR3 comprises 13 residues. Germline V lookup: CDR1 MNHNY, CDR2 SVGAGI (reference sequence). Trimming shortened V by 4 bases and J by 5 bases, and 9 bases separated the two germline ends.

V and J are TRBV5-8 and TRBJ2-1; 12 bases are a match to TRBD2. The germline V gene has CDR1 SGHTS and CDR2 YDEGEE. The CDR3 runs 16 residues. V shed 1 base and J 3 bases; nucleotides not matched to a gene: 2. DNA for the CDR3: TGTGCCAGCAGCTTGTTGGGACTAGCGGGCTACAATGAGCAGTTCTTC. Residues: CASSLLGLAGYNEQFF. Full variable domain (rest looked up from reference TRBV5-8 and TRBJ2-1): EAGVTQSPTHLIKTRGQQATLRCSPISGHTSVYWYQQALGLGLQFLLWYDEGEERNRGNFPPRFSGRQFPNYSSELNVNALELEDSALYLCASSLLGLAGYNEQFFGPGTRLTVL.

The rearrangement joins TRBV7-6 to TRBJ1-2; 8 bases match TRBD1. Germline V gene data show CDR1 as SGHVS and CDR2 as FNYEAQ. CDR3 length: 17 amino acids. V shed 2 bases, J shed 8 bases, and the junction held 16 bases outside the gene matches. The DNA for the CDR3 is TGTGCCAGCAGCTTAACACCCGGACAGGGTGACTTAGGCGGCTACACCTTC. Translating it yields CASSLTPGQGDLGGYTF.

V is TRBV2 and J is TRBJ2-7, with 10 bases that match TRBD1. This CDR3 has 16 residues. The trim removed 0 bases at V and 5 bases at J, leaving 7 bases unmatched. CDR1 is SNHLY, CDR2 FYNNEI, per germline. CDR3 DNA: TGTGCCAGCAGTGAAGCGCCGGGACAGGGGACCCACGAGCAGTACTTC. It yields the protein CASSEAPGQGTHEQYF.

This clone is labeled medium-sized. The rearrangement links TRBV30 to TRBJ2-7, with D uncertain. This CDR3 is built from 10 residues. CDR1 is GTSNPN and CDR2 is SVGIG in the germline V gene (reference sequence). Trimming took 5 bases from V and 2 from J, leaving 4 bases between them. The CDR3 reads CAWGAYEQYF. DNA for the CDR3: TGTGCCTGGGGAGCCTACGAGCAGTACTTC.

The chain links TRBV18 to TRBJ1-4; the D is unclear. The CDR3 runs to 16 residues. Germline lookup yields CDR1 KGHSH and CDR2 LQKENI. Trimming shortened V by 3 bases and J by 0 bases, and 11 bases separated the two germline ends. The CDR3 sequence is CASSPPFPATNEKLFF. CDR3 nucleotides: TGTGCCAGCTCACCCCCATTTCCTGCAACTAATGAAAAACTGTTTTTT.